This is a list of T cell receptor beta chains from one sample in a study of T cell responses to AZD1222 COVID-19 vaccine. Data came from immunoSEQ multiplex PCR; TCRdb stores just in-frame clones and leaves some out. The sample yields about 75,000 clones, 87% seen once. The sample was peripheral blood, taken 28 days after the second AZD1222 dose. All receptors come from an adult who received the AZD1222 COVID-19 vaccine. CDR3s include the opening cysteine and the closing phenylalanine or tryptophan.

V | CDR3
TRBV4-1 | CASSAGVGQPQHF
TRBV28 | CASRGGTVPLEQYF
TRBV19 | CASKSRDRTYEQYF
TRBV5-1 | CASSLEALTGTEAFF
TRBV18 | CASSLKGPQEVRDRGQQPQHF
TRBV18 | CASSPKLAGGRNEQFF
TRBV30 | CAWTRGGPGNTIYF
TRBV6-2/TRBV6-3 | CASSYGRPYSNQPQHF
TRBV7-8 | CASSLPKGDTEAFF
TRBV19 | CASRPDNNNEQFF
TRBV5-1 | CASSTGTANEKLFF
TRBV15 | CATSRDRGTGELFF
TRBV7-3 | CASSPSTGTSGYTF
TRBV4-3 | CASSAATGRHGYTF
TRBV19 | CASSPGQSGNTIYF
TRBV15 | CATLSGGTQYF
TRBV6-5 | CASSWRGGLEQYF
TRBV4-1 | CASSQPGQANEKLFF
TRBV19 | CASSISGDTYNEQFF
TRBV19 | CASKGTGWSEAFF
TRBV11-2 | CASSLAAGGSTGELFF
TRBV19 | CASMGRTGADTQYF
TRBV7-2 | CASSPRTGGNTEAFF
TRBV5-1 | CASRSGQPNEKLFF
TRBV3-1/TRBV3-2 | CASSAAAGRNEKLFF
TRBV6-1 | CASTYFGDTGELFF
TRBV6-1 | CASSEGISWREETQYF
TRBV18 | CASSPREHTEAFF
TRBV5-8 | CASSPWGQPQHF
TRBV29-1 | CSGYRGAYTEAFF
TRBV19 | CASSIRQGAYEQYF
TRBV7-2 | CASSLQPEISPQHF
TRBV7-3 | CASSLTPGGETEAFF
TRBV6-5 | CASSPFRTEAFF
TRBV5-6 | CASSFLTQSYEQYF
TRBV11-2 | CASSLDFPAGDEQFF
TRBV25-1 | CASTVPLAGDSTDTQYF
TRBV19 | CASSIRGVLYSSNQPQHF
TRBV7-2 | CASSLVGTTQNEQFF
TRBV10-3 | CAISESRADTQYF
TRBV2 | CASSEVNSYNSPLHF
TRBV2 | CASSGFYGYTF
TRBV16 | CASSPQGFNQPQHF
TRBV7-9 | CASSLVMEMLYGYTF
TRBV28 | CASSLDRYGYTF
TRBV7-9 | CTSSLGENTGELFF
TRBV2 | CASSGPGGNTEAFF
TRBV19 | CASSILGGDLNTEAFF
TRBV7-9 | CASSAEVGGTEAFF
TRBV9 | CASSVDSGIEYEQYF
TRBV10-3 | CATRFTGESGNTIYF